This TCR beta chain was sequenced in a study of CD8 T cells in Susac syndrome. Whole-study results and caveats: As the study acknowledged, the number of individuals in its TCR sequencing and HLA analysis was relatively small.

The RNA input was about 0.5 to 1 ug, and it was reverse transcribed with random hexamers. A single record per CDR3 protein comes from TCRdb applying MiXCR to the immunoSEQ multiplex PCR reads. Among 200,000 or so distinct CDR3 sequences, roughly 92% were seen once, and the ten largest hold about 0.15%. On this clonotype itself: Its target is unknown.

The ends were cut back, 6 bases at V and 8 bases at J, with 8 bases in the middle. Germline-derived CDR1 and CDR2 are MNHEY and SMNVEV (reference sequence). The CDR3 contains 11 residues. FACS was used to enrich TEMRA cells, whereas the CD8+ and CD4+ T cells were obtained by negative isolation. The specimen was CD8+ T cells from PBMCs. This sequence originates from a human donor with multiple sclerosis. This sequence joins TRBV27 and TRBJ2-1; the D is unclear. The CDR3 nucleotides are TGTGCCAGCAGCCAACACCATGAGCAGTTCTTC. As protein: CASSQHHEQFF.